The present T cell receptor (beta chain) was sequenced within a study of T-cell memory formation after mild COVID-19. TCRdb re-analysed the 5' RACE reads in MiXCR, keeping a single row per CDR3 protein. Here the sample spans some 110,000 distinct CDR3 sequences, 17% being singletons. This clonotype was detected only a few times. The receptor was derived from an adult woman who had mild COVID-19 (a few samples of this study predate the infection). Cell type and time point are not known. The sequenced material came from PBMCs or a T cell subset sorted from them (not recorded which).

DNA for the CDR3: TGTGCCACCAGTTTCGGCGCGAACACCGGGGAGCTGTTTTTT. Translation gives CATSFGANTGELFF. The chain combines TRBV24-1 with TRBJ2-2; no reliable D call. V was cut by 6 bases and J by 0 bases, with 7 bases left in between. In germline, CDR1 is KGHDR, CDR2 SFDVKD. CDR3 length equals 14 residues.